This TCR beta chain originates from a study of OX40 agonist ivuxolimab in advanced cancers. Whole-study context: Patient treatment consisted of intravenous ivuxolimab administration every 2 weeks at 0.01 to 10 mg/kg. Study-level findings and limits: At 0.1 to 3.0 mg/kg and by week 6, clonal expansion occurred in CD4+ and CD8+ blood T cells. What antigens the expanded peripheral T cells recognized was never established.

This clone was counted once. Its cognate antigen is unknown. Systemic immunosuppression or a history of autoimmune disease excluded patients. From germline, CDR1 is SGHRS and CDR2 YFSETQ. The CDR3 contains 14 residues. V shed 2 bases and J shed 8 bases, with 16 bases lying between them. This table comes from immunoSEQ multiplex PCR, and its TCRdb copy is limited to in-frame clones, with some not included. This table holds more than 80,000 clones, 91% found once. Sequences were derived from CD4+ or CD8+ T cells sorted from blood, sampled in a trial of the OX40 agonist ivuxolimab. The receptor comes from an adult with an advanced solid tumor such as melanoma, head and neck, liver or kidney cancer. This rearrangement joins TRBV5-1 to TRBJ1-1; D unresolved. The CDR3 DNA is TGCGCCAGCAGCTTAGGCAGCCAAGGAGGGGAAGCTTTCTTT. The encoded protein is CASSLGSQGGEAFF.